A selection of T cell receptor beta chains follows, all from one sample in a study of T-cell reconstitution after alpha-beta-depleted transplantation in children. TCRdb processed the PCR reads anew with MiXCR; each CDR3 protein has one entry. The sample shows just over 950,000 distinct CDR3 sequences, less than 30% of them seen only once. The material sequenced was PBMCs, mostly from graft donor cells, taken 360 days after TCRalphabeta/CD19-depleted stem cell transplant. All receptors derive from a boy under three years old who had a stem cell transplant for SCID, so the T cells may come from the graft donor. CDR3s include the opening cysteine and the closing phenylalanine or tryptophan. D genes are given only for firm matches. A clone size is listed for some rows: how often the clone was seen (once, few, many), or a class if it is expanded.

>TRBV5-1|TRBD2|TRBJ2-7|-
CASSLAWTSTQLHYEQYF
TGCGCCAGCAGCTTGGCCTGGACTAGCACGCAGCTACACTACGAGCAGTACTTC
>TRBV20-1|TRBD1|TRBJ1-2|-
CSARQGAAGYTF
TGCAGTGCTAGACAGGGGGCGGCTGGCTACACCTTC
>TRBV12-3/TRBV12-4|-|TRBJ2-3|few
CASWDFPTDTQYF
TGTGCCAGCTGGGACTTTCCCACAGATACGCAGTATTTT
>TRBV10-2|-|TRBJ1-2|few
CASSGDRIPNYGYTF
TGCGCCAGCAGTGGAGACAGGATCCCTAACTATGGCTACACCTTC
>TRBV20-1|TRBD2|TRBJ2-7|-
CSAVLAGAPLEQYF
TGCAGTGCGGTCCTAGCGGGGGCTCCTTTAGAGCAGTACTTC
>TRBV12-3/TRBV12-4|-|TRBJ2-3|-
CASSSRRGGTDTQYF
TGTGCCAGCAGTTCAAGGCGGGGCGGCACAGATACGCAGTATTTT
>TRBV20-1|TRBD2|TRBJ2-1|few
CSARVPGLVDNEQFF
TGCAGTGCTAGAGTTCCGGGACTAGTGGATAATGAGCAGTTCTTC
>TRBV6-1|-|TRBJ1-1|-
CASRKGFSTEAFF
TGTGCCAGCAGGAAAGGGTTTTCCACTGAAGCTTTCTTT
>TRBV29-1|-|TRBJ1-4|few
CSVGSPRGTNEKLFF
TGCAGCGTTGGGTCTCCGCGTGGGACTAATGAAAAACTGTTTTTT
>TRBV4-1|-|TRBJ2-1|few
CASSQDGQGGREQFF
TGCGCCAGCAGCCAAGACGGCCAGGGAGGCAGGGAGCAGTTCTTC
>TRBV20-1|-|TRBJ1-4|once
CSAPQAGPQEKLFF
TGCAGTGCTCCCCAGGCGGGGCCGCAGGAAAAACTGTTTTTT
>TRBV4-3|-|TRBJ2-7|few
CASSPGLPGDEQYF
TGCGCCAGCAGCCCTGGACTGCCGGGGGACGAGCAGTACTTC
>TRBV10-3|-|TRBJ2-3|once
CAISDGGLGTDTQYF
TGTGCCATCAGCGACGGGGGGCTGGGCACAGATACGCAGTATTTT
>TRBV5-1|-|TRBJ2-7|-
CASSFQATRPYEQYF
TGCGCCAGCAGCTTTCAGGCGACCAGGCCCTACGAGCAGTACTTC
>TRBV27|-|TRBJ2-3|-
CASSNLALADTQYF
TGTGCCAGCAGCAATCTAGCGTTGGCAGATACGCAGTATTTT
>TRBV5-1|-|TRBJ1-3|few
CASSLEGGTPGNTIYF
TGCGCCAGCAGCTTGGAGGGAGGAACGCCTGGAAACACCATATATTTT
>TRBV10-3|-|TRBJ2-7|-
CAISPGRTYEQYF
TGTGCCATCAGTCCGGGACGGACCTACGAGCAGTACTTC
>TRBV9|TRBD2|TRBJ2-7|many
CASSRSSGANEQYF
TGTGCCAGCAGTCGGAGTAGCGGGGCGAACGAGCAGTACTTC
>TRBV4-3|-|TRBJ1-1|once
CASSQRRGLNTEAFF
TGCGCCAGCAGCCAGAGGAGGGGGTTGAACACTGAAGCTTTCTTT
>TRBV20-1|-|TRBJ1-4|-
CSARGGGETGKLLEKLFF
TGCAGTGCTAGAGGGGGAGGAGAGACAGGAAAATTACTTGAAAAACTGTTTTTT